This T cell receptor beta chain is drawn from a study of blood T cell repertoires in COVID-19. Across the study: Nucleic acid was either cDNA or gDNA, and it came from T cells, B-cell-depleted T cells, or PBMCs.

The V gene lost 5 bases and the J gene lost 5 bases, with 22 bases spanning the gap. Germline lookup yields CDR1 SGHTA and CDR2 FQGNSA. This CDR3 spans 17 amino acids. The repertoire was sequenced with immunoSEQ multiplex PCR; TCRdb's copy has only in-frame clones and lacks some. In the table there are 250,000 to 350,000 clones, around 90% of which are singletons. Each recovered donor of Cohort 3 presented with two negative PCRs, clearance, or symptom resolution. This receptor was obtained from a woman between 40 and 55 years old who had recovered from COVID-19. Source material: PBMCs or T cells enriched from blood (not recorded which). This chain joins TRBV7-2 and TRBJ2-1; D possibly corresponds to TRBD1 (5 bases). As DNA, the CDR3 is TGTGCCAGCAGCCCCCGATCAGGGCTCAGGGCGAACAATGAGCAGTTCTTC. It is translated as CASSPRSGLRANNEQFF. The full variable domain, with the rest looked up from reference TRBV7-2 and TRBJ2-1, is GAGVSQSPSNKVTEKGKDVELRCDPISGHTALYWYRQSLGQGLEFLIYFQGNSAPDKSGLPSDRFSAERTGGSVSTLTIQRTQQEDSAVYLCASSPRSGLRANNEQFFGPGTRLTVL.